This T cell receptor (beta chain) was retrieved from a study of a mutant IDH1 vaccine in newly diagnosed glioma. Study-wide results and caveats: It was just under 95% of patients that developed vaccine-induced immune responses. With respect to changes in top peripheral T cell clonotypes, pseudoprogression seemed unrelated.

On this clone: The antigen is undetermined.

Clones were read by immunoSEQ multiplex PCR, and TCRdb kept only the in-frame ones, dropping some. In the table there are around 32,000 clones, around 79% of which are singletons. CDR1 and CDR2 (germline): MDHEN, SYDVKM. This CDR3 comprises 13 residues. Trimming stripped 3 bases from V and 5 bases from J, with 10 bases between. Time point indicated: week 35, safety follow-up. Vaccination used 300 ug of mutant IDH1 20-mer peptide per dose, with topical imiquimod. Newly diagnosed WHO grade 3 or 4 IDH1-mutant, ATRX-lost astrocytomas were identified in the donors. The chain recombines TRBV28 with TRBJ1-1; possible D gene TRBD1, 6 bases. This receptor was taken from a woman aged 30 to 39 with glioma. Some clones in this sample may be carry-over from other donors' samples. The input for sequencing was PBMCs, taken from a glioma patient whose treatment included an IDH1 peptide vaccine. The CDR3 DNA reads as TGTGCCAGCAGTTTGGGGGGCCGGACTGAAGCTTTCTTT. Translated: CASSLGGRTEAFF. Looking up the rest from reference TRBV28 and TRBJ1-1 gives the full variable domain: DVKVTQSSRYLVKRTGEKVFLECVQDMDHENMFWYRQDPGLGLRLIYFSYDVKMKEKGDIPEGYSVSREKKERFSLILESASTNQTSMYLCASSLGGRTEAFFGQGTRLTVV.